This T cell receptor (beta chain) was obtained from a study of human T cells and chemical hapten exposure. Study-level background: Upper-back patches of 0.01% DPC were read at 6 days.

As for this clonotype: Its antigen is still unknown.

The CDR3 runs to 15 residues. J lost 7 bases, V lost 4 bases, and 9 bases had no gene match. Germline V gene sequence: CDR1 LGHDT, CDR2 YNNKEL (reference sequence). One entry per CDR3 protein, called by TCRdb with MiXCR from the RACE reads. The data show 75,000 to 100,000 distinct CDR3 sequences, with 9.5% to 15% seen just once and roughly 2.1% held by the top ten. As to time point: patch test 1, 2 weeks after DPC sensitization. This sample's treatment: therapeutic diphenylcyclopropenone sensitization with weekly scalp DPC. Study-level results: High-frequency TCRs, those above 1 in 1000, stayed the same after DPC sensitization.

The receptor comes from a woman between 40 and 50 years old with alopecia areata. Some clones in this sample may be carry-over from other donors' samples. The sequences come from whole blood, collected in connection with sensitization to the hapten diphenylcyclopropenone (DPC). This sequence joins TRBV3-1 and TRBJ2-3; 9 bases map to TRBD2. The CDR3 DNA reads TGTGCCAGCAGCCCAATAGCGGGAGCGGGAAATACGCAGTATTTT. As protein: CASSPIAGAGNTQYF.